This T cell receptor (beta chain) was identified in a study of OX40 agonist ivuxolimab in advanced cancers. Study background: Patients were given ivuxolimab, an antibody that agonizes OX40 (CD134). Anti-PD-1, anti-PD-L1 or anti-CTLA-4 therapy given earlier was allowed, and roughly 40% had some.

The data were produced by immunoSEQ multiplex PCR, yet TCRdb's version contains in-frame clones alone and is incomplete. The sample consists of about 70,000 clones, approximately 80% of them appearing once. For this clone: Its antigen is undetermined.

Study-wide results and caveats: Near-lowest levels of clonal expansion characterized partial responders at 0.1-3.0 mg/kg. CD4+ T cells averaged fewer expanded clones than CD8+ T cells.

This sequence originates from an adult with an advanced solid tumor such as melanoma, head and neck, liver or kidney cancer. This specimen consisted of CD4+ or CD8+ T cells sorted from blood, obtained in a trial of the OX40 agonist ivuxolimab.

In DNA, the CDR3 is TGTGCCAGCAGCTTAGTTGAGACAGGAAAGCAGTACTTC. It translates to CASSLVETGKQYF. This chain uses TRBV7-8 with TRBJ2-7; D is perhaps TRBD1 (6 bases). Germline lookup yields CDR1 SGHVS and CDR2 FQNEAQ. The V and J ends lost 1 base and 8 bases respectively, with 12 bases between them. This CDR3 comprises 13 residues.